What follows are 30 T cell receptor beta chains derived from one specimen sequenced in a study of blood T cell repertoires in COVID-19. Repertoires were generated with immunoSEQ multiplex PCR, while TCRdb's copy carries only in-frame clones and drops some. This repertoire shows around 250,000 clones, more than 70% found once; its top ten account for around 6%. The specimen sequenced was peripheral blood. These receptors all stem from a woman at least 80 years old with COVID-19, enrolled during active disease.

The chain employs TRBV19 and TRBJ1-2, with no clear D. Trimming stripped 6 bases from V and 6 bases from J, with 17 bases between. Per the germline V gene, CDR1 is LNHDA and CDR2 is SQIVND (reference sequence). The CDR3 is 14 amino acids. The CDR3 protein is CASREEGTIDGYTF. CDR3 bases: TGTGCCAGTAGGGAGGAGGGAACTATCGATGGCTACACCTTC.

This clone was observed a single time. J is TRBJ1-5 and V is TRBV6-5; no definite D call. Germline CDR1 and CDR2: MNHEY and SVGAGI. The germline V and J ends were trimmed by 7 bases and 4 bases, with 11 bases remaining between them. The CDR3 is 13 residues long. DNA for the CDR3: TGTGCCAGCATAGAAGAACTAAATCAGCCCCAGCATTTT. It is translated as CASIEELNQPQHF.

The chain carries TRBV6-2 or TRBV6-3 and TRBJ1-5, with 8 bases that match TRBD1. Looked up from germline, CDR1 is MNHEY and CDR2 is SVGEGT. CDR3 length equals 16 residues. J gave up 4 bases and V 5 bases, and 10 bases lay outside the gene matches. The CDR3 nucleotides are TGTGCCAGCAGTCAAAGACGGACAGGGTTAAATCAGCCCCAGCATTTT. The encoded protein is CASSQRRTGLNQPQHF.

V is TRBV5-4 and J is TRBJ2-1, with D possibly being TRBD2 (5 bases). V lost 4 bases and J 9 bases, leaving 14 bases between the germline ends. There are 13 residues in the CDR3. Germline V lookup: CDR1 SGHNT, CDR2 YYREEE (reference sequence). CDR3 nucleotide sequence: TGTGCCAGCAGCCCCCAGGAGGTTTTTGAGCAGTTCTTC. Amino acid sequence: CASSPQEVFEQFF.

The chain couples TRBV19 to TRBJ1-3, with 10 bases identical to TRBD1. There are 18 residues in the CDR3. V was pared by 2 bases and J by 2 bases, with 9 bases of the junction left unmatched. Germline assignment: CDR1 LNHDA and CDR2 SQIVND (reference sequence). CDR3: CASSIFARGTGAGNTIYF. CDR3 DNA: TGTGCCAGTAGTATATTTGCCCGTGGGACAGGGGCTGGAAACACCATATATTTT.

V gene TRBV5-8 combines with J gene TRBJ2-6; no clear D. The V end was cut by 6 bases, the J end by 0 bases, with 4 bases between. CDR3 length: 13 amino acids. Per the germline V gene, CDR1 is SGHTS and CDR2 is YDEGEE. The CDR3 spells CASMYSGANVLTF. The CDR3 DNA sequence: TGTGCCAGCATGTACTCTGGGGCCAACGTCCTGACTTTC.

This chain links TRBV5-1 with TRBJ2-1; possibly TRBD2 for D (7 bases). This CDR3 comprises 16 residues. Trimming removed 3 bases from V and 3 bases from J, with 16 bases in between. Germline lookup yields CDR1 SGHRS and CDR2 YFSETQ. As DNA, the CDR3 is TGCGCCAGCAGCTCCCATCGAGGGGGGGGCTACAATGAGCAGTTCTTC. This translates into CASSSHRGGGYNEQFF.

The V and J genes are TRBV19 and TRBJ1-4, with 7 bases identical to TRBD1. The CDR3 loop spans 16 amino acids. Germline trimming cut 3 bases from V and 4 bases from J; bases unmatched to any gene: 8. CDR1 is LNHDA and CDR2 is SQIVND in the germline V gene (reference sequence). CDR3: CASSIGTAIGNEKLFF. CDR3 bases: TGTGCCAGTAGTATTGGGACAGCAATTGGTAATGAAAAACTGTTTTTT.

The rearrangement joins TRBV5-4 to TRBJ1-2; TRBD1 matches 7 bases. CDR3 length equals 13 residues. J was trimmed by 6 bases and V by 4 bases; bases with no gene match: 6. The germline gives CDR1 SGHNT, CDR2 YYREEE (reference sequence). The CDR3 loop is CASSLTGIDGYTF. CDR3 DNA: TGTGCCAGCAGCCTGACAGGGATCGATGGCTACACCTTC.

The V and J genes are TRBV10-3 and TRBJ2-5, with 14 bases aligning to TRBD2. The germline CDR1 and CDR2 sequences are ENHRY and SYGVKD. V lost 10 bases to trimming and J lost 4 bases; unmatched junction nucleotides: 2. The CDR3 consists of 13 residues. In DNA, the CDR3 is TGTGCCACAGGGACTAGCGGGGGAGAGACCCAGTACTTC. This sequence encodes CATGTSGGETQYF.

The genes are TRBV7-2 and TRBJ1-2, with 10 positions matching TRBD1. Trimming at V came to 4 bases and at J to 6 bases, leaving 5 bases not matched to a gene. The length of the CDR3 is 14 residues. Germline values: CDR1 SGHTA, CDR2 FQGNSA. The CDR3 region has the DNA TGTGCCAGCAGCTCTCGACAGGGGGCGGATGGCTACACCTTC. It codes for CASSSRQGADGYTF. Filled out from reference TRBV7-2 and TRBJ1-2, the complete variable domain reads GAGVSQSPSNKVTEKGKDVELRCDPISGHTALYWYRQSLGQGLEFLIYFQGNSAPDKSGLPSDRFSAERTGGSVSTLTIQRTQQEDSAVYLCASSSRQGADGYTFGSGTRLTVV.

V and J are TRBV5-6 and TRBJ1-6; 9 bases align to TRBD1. There are 15 residues in the CDR3. Trimming at V came to 3 bases and at J to 7 bases, leaving 5 bases not matched to a gene. Germline assignment: CDR1 SGHDT and CDR2 YYEEEE. CDR3 sequence reads: CASSYDTGGNSPLHF. The DNA of the CDR3 is TGTGCCAGCAGCTACGACACAGGGGGCAATTCACCCCTCCACTTT.

The chain is built from TRBV7-2 and TRBJ1-6, with 11 bases that match TRBD1. Germline assignment: CDR1 SGHTA and CDR2 FQGNSA. The junction had 8 bases not matched to a gene; V was cut back by 4 bases and J by 9 bases. The CDR3 runs to 16 residues. CDR3 loop: CASSYRGGTGGSPLHF. CDR3 DNA: TGTGCCAGCAGCTACCGAGGGGGGACAGGGGGTTCACCCCTCCACTTT.

The rearrangement joins TRBV19 to TRBJ1-2; 7 bases fit TRBD1. Germline V gene lookup returns CDR1 LNHDA and CDR2 SQIVND (reference sequence). CDR3 length equals 14 residues. V was pared by 4 bases and J by 4 bases, with 6 bases of the junction left unmatched. The CDR3 protein is CASSTTGASYGYTF. CDR3 sequence (DNA): TGTGCCAGTAGTACAACAGGGGCTAGCTATGGCTACACCTTC. Full variable domain (rest looked up from reference TRBV19 and TRBJ1-2): DGGITQSPKYLFRKEGQNVTLSCEQNLNHDAMYWYRQDPGQGLRLIYYSQIVNDFQKGDIAEGYSVSREKKESFPLTVTSAQKNPTAFYLCASSTTGASYGYTFGSGTRLTVV.

Here the CDR3 reads CASSPTGPPYNSPLHF. CDR3 coding DNA: TGTGCCAGCTCACCAACAGGGCCCCCCTATAATTCACCCCTCCACTTT. The rearrangement joins TRBV18 to TRBJ1-6, with D maybe TRBD1 (6 bases). Trimming took off 2 bases at V and 2 bases at J, with 10 bases between the two ends. The CDR3 is 16 amino acids. Germline values: CDR1 KGHSH, CDR2 LQKENI.

The J gene is TRBJ1-5, the V gene TRBV27, with 7 bases fitting TRBD1. The CDR3 loop spans 17 amino acids. Germline values: CDR1 MNHEY, CDR2 SMNVEV (reference sequence). V lost 0 bases to trimming and J lost 5 bases; unmatched junction nucleotides: 10. CDR3 loop: CASSLSSLDRRDQPQHF. The CDR3 region has the DNA TGTGCCAGCAGTTTATCTTCCTTGGACAGGAGGGATCAGCCCCAGCATTTT.

CDR3 DNA sequence: TGTGCCAGCAGCGACAGGGGCAGGGGGTTACGAGGAAACACCATATATTTT. Amino acids: CASSDRGRGLRGNTIYF. The V gene is TRBV11-2, the J gene TRBJ1-3; 8 bases agree with TRBD1. The J segment lost 4 bases and the V segment lost 5 bases, leaving 13 bases of the junction unmatched. CDR3 length: 17 amino acids. Germline values: CDR1 SGHAT, CDR2 FQNNGV.

A remark on this clone: Other DNA sequences in this sample translate to the same CDR3. This chain joins TRBV5-6 and TRBJ1-5; no clear D gene. Germline CDR1 is SGHDT and CDR2 is YYEEEE. Trimming pared 0 bases from V and 1 base from J, leaving 5 bases between. The CDR3 consists of 14 residues. The CDR3, as DNA: TGTGCCAGCAGCTTGGGAGGGAGCAATCAGCCCCAGCATTTT. Amino acids: CASSLGGSNQPQHF.

The chain carries TRBV2 and TRBJ1-1; D possibly corresponds to TRBD1 (6 bases). CDR1 is SNHLY and CDR2 is FYNNEI in the germline V gene. The CDR3 length is 15 residues. Trimming pared 6 bases from V and 1 base from J, leaving 15 bases between. The CDR3 region is CASRETGTPNTEAFF. In DNA, the CDR3 is TGTGCCAGCAGGGAGACCGGGACACCGAACACTGAAGCTTTCTTT.

V is TRBV28 and J is TRBJ2-1, with D possibly TRBD2 on 5 matching bases. From germline, CDR1 is MDHEN and CDR2 SYDVKM. The V end was cut by 3 bases, the J end by 4 bases, with 10 bases between. This CDR3 is built from 14 residues. CDR3 nucleotide sequence: TGTGCCAGCAGTTTGGTCGGGGAGTACAATGAGCAGTTCTTC. Translated: CASSLVGEYNEQFF.

The V call is TRBV19, the J call TRBJ2-2; weak D call: TRBD1 (6 bases). CDR1 LNHDA and CDR2 SQIVND come from the germline V gene (reference sequence). V lost 3 bases to trimming and J lost 0 bases, with 8 bases between them. This CDR3 has 15 amino acids. The CDR3 protein is CASSITGTNTGELFF. The CDR3 nucleotides are TGTGCCAGTAGTATTACAGGGACGAACACCGGGGAGCTGTTTTTT.

The chain links TRBV5-6 to TRBJ2-1; the match to TRBD2 covers 7 bases. Germline lookup yields CDR1 SGHDT and CDR2 YYEEEE. The CDR3 extends over 15 amino acids. Losses at the gene ends were 7 bases for V and 4 bases for J; bases not matched to a gene: 11. Here the CDR3 DNA reads TGTGCCAGCGGTTCAGACGGGGGGTCGTACAATGAGCAGTTCTTC. Translation gives CASGSDGGSYNEQFF.

This rearrangement joins TRBV5-1 to TRBJ1-4, with D possibly being TRBD1 (5 bases). In germline, CDR1 is SGHRS, CDR2 YFSETQ. V gave up 6 bases and J gave up 8 bases, with 14 bases separating them. CDR3 length: 13 residues. This CDR3 reads CASTRGVGEKLFF. CDR3 in DNA: TGCGCCAGCACTCGGGGGGTAGGGGAAAAACTGTTTTTT.

This chain connects TRBV18 to TRBJ1-5, with TRBD1 matching over 11 bases. Per the germline V gene, CDR1 is KGHSH and CDR2 is LQKENI. V was clipped by 2 bases and J by 1 base; unmatched bases: 1. The CDR3 sequence is 16 residues long. The CDR3 DNA reads TGTGCCAGCTCACCAGGGACAGGGGGGAGCAATCAGCCCCAGCATTTT. Translating gives CASSPGTGGSNQPQHF.

In the case of this clone: The sample carries other DNA sequences with the same CDR3. The V call is TRBV7-2, the J call TRBJ1-1, with D possibly TRBD1 on 5 matching bases. V was pared by 4 bases and J by 4 bases, with 10 bases between. Germline assignment: CDR1 SGHTA and CDR2 FQGNSA. The CDR3 sequence is 13 residues long. The CDR3: CASSSRGSTEAFF. CDR3 in DNA: TGTGCCAGCAGCTCACGGGGGAGCACTGAAGCTTTCTTT.

The chain couples TRBV5-8 to TRBJ2-7; 10 bases line up with TRBD1. V lost 2 bases to trimming and J lost 3 bases; unmatched junction nucleotides: 8. This CDR3 is 16 amino acids long. The germline CDR1 and CDR2 sequences are SGHTS and YDEGEE. The CDR3 loop is CASSFQRTGGVYEQYF. The CDR3 bases are TGTGCCAGCAGCTTTCAGCGGACAGGGGGAGTCTACGAGCAGTACTTC.

V and J are TRBV2 and TRBJ1-2, with a possible D match to TRBD1 (5 bases). This CDR3 is built from 15 residues. Deletions cut 0 bases from V and 9 bases from J, with 17 bases between. CDR1 and CDR2 from the germline V gene are SNHLY and FYNNEI. CDR3 in DNA: TGTGCCAGCAGTGAAGCGCCACATGCGGGGGTTAGCTACACCTTC. This encodes CASSEAPHAGVSYTF.

V gene TRBV3-1 (or the pseudogene TRBV3-2) combines with J gene TRBJ1-4; the D gene is possibly TRBD1 (6 bases). V was clipped by 4 bases and J by 4 bases, with 16 bases between them. From germline, CDR1 is LGHDT and CDR2 YNNKEL (reference sequence). The CDR3 consists of 16 residues. CDR3 protein: CASSPSGGLGNEKLFF. CDR3 DNA: TGTGCCAGCAGCCCGAGCGGGGGCTTGGGTAATGAAAAACTGTTTTTT.

The CDR3 DNA reads as TGTGCCAGCACTGAAGTACCCTACTCTGGAAACACCATATATTTT. Translation gives CASTEVPYSGNTIYF. This rearrangement joins TRBV28 to TRBJ1-3; D gene uncertain. The V gene's germline CDR1 is MDHEN and CDR2 SYDVKM. This CDR3 is 15 amino acids long. V was trimmed by 7 bases and J by 0 bases, leaving 13 bases between them.

The genes are TRBV6-2 or TRBV6-3 and TRBJ1-2; D call uncertain. CDR1 and CDR2 from the germline V gene are MNHEY and SVGEGT. The CDR3 extends over 16 amino acids. V gave up 2 bases and J gave up 7 bases, with 20 bases separating them. CDR3 in DNA: TGTGCCAGCAGTTACCCTACGGAGGGTCTGAGAACTGGCTACACCTTC. The encoded protein is CASSYPTEGLRTGYTF.